This section outlines one TCR beta chain sequence together with its context. The antigen is not known. Different DNA sequences within this sample yield the same CDR3. The data were taken from a study of cytomegalovirus exposure and HLA in healthy donors. General study findings and limits: Reportedly, a later analysis found an Asian-associated ancestry cluster had fewer N-insertions than the approximately 700-donor mean.

Primers included in the PCR were 60 Vbeta and 13 Jbeta primers. Sequenced by immunoSEQ multiplex PCR; TCRdb stores in-frame clones only, minus some. The table lists over 150,000 clones, 65% to 80% of them singletons. CDR1 and CDR2 from the germline V gene are SGHTS and YDEGEE. Trimming shortened V by 5 bases and J by 3 bases, and 11 bases separated the two germline ends. This CDR3 has 13 residues. The sequence came from a man aged 18 to 29 in good health and CMV-seronegative. Material for sequencing was PBMCs. The V call is TRBV5-8, the J call TRBJ1-2; D is perhaps TRBD1 (6 bases). DNA for the CDR3: TGTGCCAGCAGGCCTCAGGGGTACTATGGCTACACCTTC. It specifies CASRPQGYYGYTF.